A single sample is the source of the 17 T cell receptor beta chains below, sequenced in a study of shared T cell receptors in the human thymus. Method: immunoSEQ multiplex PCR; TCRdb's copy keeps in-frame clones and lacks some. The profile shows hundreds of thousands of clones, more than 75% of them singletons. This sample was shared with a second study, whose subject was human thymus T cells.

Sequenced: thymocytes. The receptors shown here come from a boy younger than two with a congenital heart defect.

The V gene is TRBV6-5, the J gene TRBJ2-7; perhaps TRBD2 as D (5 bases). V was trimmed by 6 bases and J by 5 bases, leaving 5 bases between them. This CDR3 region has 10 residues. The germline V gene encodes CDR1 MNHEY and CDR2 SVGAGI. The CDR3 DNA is TGTGCCAGCAGGGGAGACGAGCAGTACTTC. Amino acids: CASRGDEQYF.

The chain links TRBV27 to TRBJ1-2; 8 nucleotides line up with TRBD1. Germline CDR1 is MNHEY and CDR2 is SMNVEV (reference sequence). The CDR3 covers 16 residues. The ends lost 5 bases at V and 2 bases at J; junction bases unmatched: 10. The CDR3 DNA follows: TGTGCCAGCAGTAGGGGGAGACAGGGGAGAAACTATGGCTACACCTTC. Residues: CASSRGRQGRNYGYTF.

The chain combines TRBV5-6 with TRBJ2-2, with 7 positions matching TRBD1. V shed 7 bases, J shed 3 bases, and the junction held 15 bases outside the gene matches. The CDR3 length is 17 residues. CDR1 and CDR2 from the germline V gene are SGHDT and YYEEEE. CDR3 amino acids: CASSRSWQGDDTGELFF. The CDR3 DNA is TGTGCCAGCTCGCGATCCTGGCAGGGGGACGACACCGGGGAGCTGTTTTTT.

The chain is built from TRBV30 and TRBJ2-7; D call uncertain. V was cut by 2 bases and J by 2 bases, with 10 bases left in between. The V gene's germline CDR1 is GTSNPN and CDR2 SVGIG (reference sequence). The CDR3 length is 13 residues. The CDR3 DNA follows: TGTGCCTGGAGTTTTGGCCGAACCTACGAGCAGTACTTC. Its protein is CAWSFGRTYEQYF.

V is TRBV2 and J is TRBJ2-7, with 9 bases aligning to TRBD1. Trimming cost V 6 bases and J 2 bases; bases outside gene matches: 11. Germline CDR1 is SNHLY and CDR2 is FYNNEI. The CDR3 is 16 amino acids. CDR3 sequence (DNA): TGTGCCAGCAGGGACGGGACAGGGCCTATCCCCTACGAGCAGTACTTC. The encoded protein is CASRDGTGPIPYEQYF. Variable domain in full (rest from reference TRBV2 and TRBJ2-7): EPEVTQTPSHQVTQMGQEVILRCVPISNHLYFYWYRQILGQKVEFLVSFYNNEISEKSEIFDDQFSVERPDGSNFTLKIRSTKLEDSAMYFCASRDGTGPIPYEQYFGPGTRLTVT.

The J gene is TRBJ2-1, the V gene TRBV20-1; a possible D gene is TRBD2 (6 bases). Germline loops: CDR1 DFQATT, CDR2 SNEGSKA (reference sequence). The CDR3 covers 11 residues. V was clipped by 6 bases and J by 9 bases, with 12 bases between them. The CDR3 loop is CSAWRSGEQFF. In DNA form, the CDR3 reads TGCAGTGCGTGGCGTAGCGGTGAGCAGTTCTTC.

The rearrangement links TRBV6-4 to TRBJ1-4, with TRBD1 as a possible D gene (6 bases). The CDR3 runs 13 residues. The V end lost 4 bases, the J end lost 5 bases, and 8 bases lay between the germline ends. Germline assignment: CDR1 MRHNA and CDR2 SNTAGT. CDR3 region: CASSVGTNEKLFF. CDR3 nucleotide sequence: TGTGCCAGCAGTGTGGGGACAAATGAAAAACTGTTTTTT.

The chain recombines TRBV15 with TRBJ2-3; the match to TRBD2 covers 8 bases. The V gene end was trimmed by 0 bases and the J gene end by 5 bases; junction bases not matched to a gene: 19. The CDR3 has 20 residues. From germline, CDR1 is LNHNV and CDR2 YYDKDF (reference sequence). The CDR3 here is CATSRDRGGSGPIRGDTQYF. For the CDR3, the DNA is TGTGCCACCAGCAGAGATCGGGGGGGTAGCGGGCCAATCCGGGGAGATACGCAGTATTTT.

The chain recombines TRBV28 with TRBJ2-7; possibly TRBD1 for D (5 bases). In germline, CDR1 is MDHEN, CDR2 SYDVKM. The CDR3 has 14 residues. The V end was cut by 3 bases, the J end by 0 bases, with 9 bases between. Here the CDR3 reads CASSLTESSYEQYF. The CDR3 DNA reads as TGTGCCAGCAGTTTGACAGAGAGCTCCTACGAGCAGTACTTC.

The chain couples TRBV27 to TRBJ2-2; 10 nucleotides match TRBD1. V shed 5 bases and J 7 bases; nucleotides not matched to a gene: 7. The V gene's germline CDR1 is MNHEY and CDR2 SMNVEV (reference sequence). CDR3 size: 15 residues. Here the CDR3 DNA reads TGTGCCAGCAGTACCGACAGGGGGCAAGTCGGGGAGCTGTTTTTT. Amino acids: CASSTDRGQVGELFF.

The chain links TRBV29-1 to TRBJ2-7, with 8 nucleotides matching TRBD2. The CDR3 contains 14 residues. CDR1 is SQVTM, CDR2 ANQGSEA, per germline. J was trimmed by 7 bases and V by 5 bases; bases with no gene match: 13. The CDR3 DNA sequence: TGCAGCGTTCCCAGCGGGAGCTCCGGAGATGAGCAGTACTTC. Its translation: CSVPSGSSGDEQYF.

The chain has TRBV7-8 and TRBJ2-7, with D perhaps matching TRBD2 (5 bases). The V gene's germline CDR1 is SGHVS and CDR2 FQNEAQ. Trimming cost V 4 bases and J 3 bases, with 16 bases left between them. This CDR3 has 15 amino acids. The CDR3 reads CASSSAGPDDYEQYF. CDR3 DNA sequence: TGTGCCAGCAGCTCTGCGGGCCCGGACGACTACGAGCAGTACTTC.

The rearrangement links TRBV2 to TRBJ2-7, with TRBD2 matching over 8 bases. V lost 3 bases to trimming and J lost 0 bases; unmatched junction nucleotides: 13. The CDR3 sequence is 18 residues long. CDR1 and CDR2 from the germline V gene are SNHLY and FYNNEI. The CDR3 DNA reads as TGTGCCAGCAGTGAGGTTAGGGTAGCGGGACCATACTCCTACGAGCAGTACTTC. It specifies CASSEVRVAGPYSYEQYF.

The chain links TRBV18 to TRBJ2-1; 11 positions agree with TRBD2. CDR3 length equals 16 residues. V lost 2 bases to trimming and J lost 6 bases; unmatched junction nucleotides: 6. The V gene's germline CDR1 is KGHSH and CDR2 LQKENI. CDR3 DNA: TGTGCCAGCTCACCAGAACGACTAGCGGGATCCAATGAGCAGTTCTTC. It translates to CASSPERLAGSNEQFF. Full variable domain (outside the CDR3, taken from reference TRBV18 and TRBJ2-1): NAGVMQNPRHLVRRRGQEARLRCSPMKGHSHVYWYRQLPEEGLKFMVYLQKENIIDESGMPKERFSAEFPKEGPSILRIQQVVRGDSAAYFCASSPERLAGSNEQFFGPGTRLTVL.

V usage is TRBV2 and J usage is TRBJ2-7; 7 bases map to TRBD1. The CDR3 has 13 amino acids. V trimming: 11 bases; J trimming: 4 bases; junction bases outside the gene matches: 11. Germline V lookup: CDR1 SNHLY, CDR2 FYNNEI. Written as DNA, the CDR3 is TGTGCCGGATCCGACAGGGTCAATTACGAGCAGTACTTC. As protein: CAGSDRVNYEQYF.

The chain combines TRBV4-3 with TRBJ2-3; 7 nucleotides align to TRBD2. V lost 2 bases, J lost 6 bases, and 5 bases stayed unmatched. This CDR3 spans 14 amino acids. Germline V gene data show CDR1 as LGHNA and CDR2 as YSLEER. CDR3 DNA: TGCGCCAGCAGCCAAAAGAGGGAGGGGGATACGCAGTATTTT. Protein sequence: CASSQKREGDTQYF.

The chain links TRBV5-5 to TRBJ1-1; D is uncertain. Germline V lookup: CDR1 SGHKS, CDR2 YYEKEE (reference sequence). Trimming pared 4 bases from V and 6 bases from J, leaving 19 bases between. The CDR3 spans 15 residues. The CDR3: CASSQESVGRSEAFF. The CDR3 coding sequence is TGTGCCAGCAGCCAGGAAAGTGTGGGGAGGTCTGAAGCTTTCTTT.